Presented here are 14 T cell receptor beta chains from one specimen sequenced in a study of cytomegalovirus exposure and HLA in healthy donors. Data came from immunoSEQ multiplex PCR; TCRdb stores just in-frame clones and leaves some out. The sample lists 100,000 to 150,000 clones, roughly 95% occurring once. The sequenced sample was PBMCs. Source of these receptors: a man aged 18 to 29 in good health and CMV-seronegative.

J is TRBJ1-1 and V is TRBV7-8, with D possibly TRBD1 on 5 matching bases. The V end was cut by 2 bases, the J end by 3 bases, with 10 bases between. This CDR3 spans 14 amino acids. Germline assignment: CDR1 SGHVS and CDR2 FQNEAQ. The CDR3 region has the DNA TGTGCCAGCAGCTTAATAGGGGTTGACACTGAAGCTTTCTTT. Its protein is CASSLIGVDTEAFF.

For the CDR3, the DNA is TGTGCCAGCTCACTGGAGTTGGGCTCCTACAATGAGCAGTTCTTC. The encoded protein is CASSLELGSYNEQFF. The genes are TRBV18 and TRBJ2-1; no clear D. The CDR3 covers 15 residues. Trimming took off 4 bases at V and 0 bases at J, with 10 bases between the two ends. Germline CDR1 is KGHSH and CDR2 is LQKENI.

CDR3 residues: CASSPGGSEQYF. The CDR3 DNA is TGTGCCAGCAGTCCAGGGGGGTCGGAGCAGTACTTC. V is TRBV28 and J is TRBJ2-7; D is possibly TRBD1 (7 bases). V was shortened by 5 bases and J by 7 bases, with 12 bases between the two germline ends. This CDR3 has 12 amino acids. Germline CDR1 and CDR2: MDHEN and SYDVKM.

The chain recombines TRBV7-2 with TRBJ2-5; perhaps TRBD1 as D (5 bases). This CDR3 has 14 amino acids. V was shortened by 4 bases and J by 1 base, with 10 bases between the two germline ends. Germline lookup yields CDR1 SGHTA and CDR2 FQGNSA. CDR3 nucleotide sequence: TGTGCCAGCAGCTCCCAAAGGGGCCAAGAGACCCAGTACTTC. It yields the protein CASSSQRGQETQYF.

The chain employs TRBV5-4 and TRBJ2-7; 14 nucleotides match TRBD2. Germline loops: CDR1 SGHNT, CDR2 YYREEE (reference sequence). J lost 5 bases, V lost 7 bases, and 2 bases had no gene match. CDR3 length: 13 residues. The CDR3 region is CASQGLAGDEQYF. CDR3 nucleotide sequence: TGTGCCAGCCAGGGACTAGCGGGAGACGAGCAGTACTTC.

J is TRBJ1-2 and V is TRBV18, with D maybe TRBD1 (6 bases). Trimming removed 0 bases from V and 6 bases from J, with 14 bases in between. The CDR3 is 15 amino acids. Per the germline V gene, CDR1 is KGHSH and CDR2 is LQKENI. The CDR3 protein is CASSPPGAERDGYTF. The CDR3, as DNA: TGTGCCAGCTCACCACCGGGGGCGGAGAGGGATGGCTACACCTTC. Looking up the rest from reference TRBV18 and TRBJ1-2 gives the full variable domain: NAGVMQNPRHLVRRRGQEARLRCSPMKGHSHVYWYRQLPEEGLKFMVYLQKENIIDESGMPKERFSAEFPKEGPSILRIQQVVRGDSAAYFCASSPPGAERDGYTFGSGTRLTVV.

The V call is TRBV28, the J call TRBJ1-5, with D perhaps TRBD1 (5 bases). The CDR3 length is 13 residues. V was cut by 3 bases and J by 7 bases, with 10 bases left in between. Per germline, CDR1 MDHEN and CDR2 SYDVKM. CDR3 nucleotides: TGTGCCAGCAGTTTCGCAGGGCAACAGCCCCAGCATTTT. It is translated as CASSFAGQQPQHF.

V usage is TRBV4-3 and J usage is TRBJ1-1, with 7 bases aligning to TRBD1. The CDR3 loop spans 14 amino acids. J was trimmed by 5 bases and V by 3 bases; bases with no gene match: 6. Germline CDR1 is LGHNA and CDR2 is YSLEER. CDR3 residues: CASSHVGTVTEAFF. CDR3 nucleotides: TGCGCCAGCAGCCATGTTGGGACAGTGACTGAAGCTTTCTTT.

This chain joins TRBV4-2 and TRBJ2-1; D possibly corresponds to TRBD2 (6 bases). Trimming removed 0 bases from V and 2 bases from J, with 17 bases in between. This CDR3 region has 18 residues. Germline V CDR1 and CDR2: LGHNA, YNFKEQ. In DNA, the CDR3 is TGTGCCAGCAGCCAAGATTATTACGGGACTCCACCCTACAATGAGCAGTTCTTC. Amino acids: CASSQDYYGTPPYNEQFF.

The rearrangement links TRBV19 to TRBJ1-1, with D perhaps TRBD1 (5 bases). Trimming took 3 bases from V and 8 from J, leaving 13 bases between them. Germline V gene sequence: CDR1 LNHDA, CDR2 SQIVND (reference sequence). This CDR3 contains 13 residues. CDR3: CASSISLGQEAFF. The CDR3 DNA reads as TGTGCCAGTAGTATTTCTCTGGGGCAGGAAGCTTTCTTT.

The rearrangement links TRBV30 to TRBJ1-4, with D possibly TRBD1 on 6 matching bases. Germline V CDR1 and CDR2: GTSNPN, SVGIG (reference sequence). V was pared by 7 bases and J by 8 bases, with 17 bases between. The CDR3 contains 13 residues. The CDR3 sequence: CASWSPGEEKLFF. The CDR3 coding sequence is TGTGCCTCCTGGAGCCCAGGGGAGGAAAAACTGTTTTTT.

The chain joins TRBV11-2 to TRBJ2-3; D is possibly TRBD2 (5 bases). Germline CDR1 reads SGHAT; CDR2 reads FQNNGV. This CDR3 spans 16 amino acids. With 5 bases removed from V and 6 bases from J, the gap between germline ends came to 21 bases. CDR3 sequence: CASSLDWGVRADTQYF. The CDR3 DNA follows: TGTGCCAGCAGCCTGGACTGGGGTGTGCGGGCGGATACGCAGTATTTT.

This chain connects TRBV7-2 to TRBJ1-1, with D hard to call. The CDR3 loop spans 14 amino acids. Germline lookup yields CDR1 SGHTA and CDR2 FQGNSA. The V end lost 2 bases, the J end lost 6 bases, and 13 bases lay between the germline ends. The CDR3 bases are TGTGCCAGCAGCTTATTCTGGGCCCCACCTGAAGCTTTCTTT. This sequence encodes CASSLFWAPPEAFF. Variable domain in full (rest from reference TRBV7-2 and TRBJ1-1): GAGVSQSPSNKVTEKGKDVELRCDPISGHTALYWYRQSLGQGLEFLIYFQGNSAPDKSGLPSDRFSAERTGGSVSTLTIQRTQQEDSAVYLCASSLFWAPPEAFFGQGTRLTVV.

The V and J genes are TRBV5-1 and TRBJ2-3; 8 bases map to TRBD2. Germline CDR1 reads SGHRS; CDR2 reads YFSETQ. The CDR3 loop spans 14 amino acids. The V gene end was trimmed by 7 bases and the J gene end by 2 bases; junction bases not matched to a gene: 6. CDR3 coding DNA: TGCGCCAGCCGCCGAGCGGGGGACACAGATACGCAGTATTTT. Translation gives CASRRAGDTDTQYF.